The clone carrying this TCR beta chain has more than one count but fewer than ten. The antigen is not known. The source of the sample is a study of response to subunit inactivated influenza vaccine. TCRdb re-derived calls from the RT-PCR reads in MiXCR, one entry per CDR3 protein. The repertoire has a few hundred thousand distinct CDR3 sequences, around 20% of them found once; the top ten carry around 10%. Trimming took 6 bases from V and 4 from J, leaving 12 bases between them. The CDR3 extends over 12 amino acids. The germline V gene encodes CDR1 DFQATT and CDR2 SNEGSKA (reference sequence). Findings and caveats of the study: Seasonal influenza vaccination, on each occasion, was suggested by the authors to recruit few new T cells.

The rearrangement links TRBV20-1 to TRBJ1-2; D is unresolved. Sequenced material: PBMCs from blood, taken 21 months after vaccination. The source of this sequence is a man between 50 and 69 years old who received an inactivated influenza vaccine. The CDR3, as DNA: TGCAGTGCCGGAGTGGGTGGCTATGGCTACACCTTC. Encoded protein: CSAGVGGYGYTF.